One and the same sample provided the 9 T cell receptor beta chains below, sequenced in a study of OX40 agonist ivuxolimab in advanced cancers. Repertoires were generated with immunoSEQ multiplex PCR, while TCRdb's copy carries only in-frame clones and drops some. The sample carries tens of thousands of clones, around 94% recorded once. The material sequenced was CD4+ or CD8+ T cells sorted from blood, taken in a trial of the OX40 agonist ivuxolimab. The receptors shown here come from an adult with an advanced solid tumor such as melanoma, head and neck, liver or kidney cancer.

The V gene is TRBV10-3, the J gene TRBJ1-1; TRBD1 might be the D (5 bases). V was clipped by 7 bases and J by 6 bases, with 9 bases between them. This CDR3 is 11 amino acids long. Germline V CDR1 and CDR2: ENHRY, SYGVKD. In nucleotides, the CDR3 is TGTGCCATCACACGGGGGTCTGAAGCTTTCTTT. Its translation: CAITRGSEAFF.

V usage is TRBV28 and J usage is TRBJ2-1, with 10 bases fitting TRBD2. Germline assignment: CDR1 MDHEN and CDR2 SYDVKM. This CDR3 has 16 amino acids. V lost 4 bases and J lost 5; bases outside the gene matches: 8. The CDR3 sequence is CASSSGWTSGNNEQFF. The CDR3 DNA is TGTGCCAGCAGTTCCGGCTGGACTAGCGGCAACAATGAGCAGTTCTTC.

The rearrangement uses TRBV6-6 and TRBJ1-1; D not resolved. The ends were cut back, 9 bases at V and 0 bases at J, with 2 bases in the middle. The length of the CDR3 is 10 residues. CDR1 is MNHNY and CDR2 is SVGAGI in the germline V gene (reference sequence). CDR3 nucleotides: TGTGCCAGTTTGAACACTGAAGCTTTCTTT. Translation: CASLNTEAFF.

The chain uses TRBV25-1 and TRBJ1-2; a possible D gene is TRBD1 (6 bases). This CDR3 region has 14 residues. The ends were cut back, 4 bases at V and 2 bases at J, with 11 bases in the middle. Germline V gene sequence: CDR1 MGHDK, CDR2 SYGVNS. The CDR3 region is CASSGWTENYGYTF. In nucleotides, the CDR3 is TGTGCCAGCAGTGGGTGGACAGAAAACTATGGCTACACCTTC.

V gene TRBV19 combines with J gene TRBJ2-2; D is unclear. Germline CDR1 reads LNHDA; CDR2 reads SQIVND (reference sequence). Trimming took off 2 bases at V and 1 base at J, with 5 bases between the two ends. This CDR3 comprises 14 residues. The CDR3 protein is CASSISGNTGELFF. The DNA for the CDR3 is TGTGCCAGTAGTATATCTGGGAACACCGGGGAGCTGTTTTTT.

This clone came up once. V and J are TRBV28 and TRBJ2-7, with 11 bases identical to TRBD1. This CDR3 is built from 13 residues. The junction had 4 bases not matched to a gene; V was cut back by 5 bases and J by 7 bases. Looked up from germline, CDR1 is MDHEN and CDR2 is SYDVKM. Here the CDR3 DNA reads TGTGCCAGCAGTGGACAGGGGGCAATTGAGCAGTACTTC. Translated: CASSGQGAIEQYF.

The V call is TRBV6-1, the J call TRBJ2-7; D call uncertain. Trimming removed 6 bases from V and 3 bases from J, with 6 bases in between. Germline V gives CDR1 MNHNS, CDR2 SASEGT. This CDR3 spans 11 amino acids. The DNA of the CDR3 is TGTGCCAGCAGGGCTAGCTACGAGCAGTACTTC. Its protein is CASRASYEQYF.

For the CDR3, the DNA is TGCAGTGCAAAGGACGGCTACACCTTC. Its translation is CSAKDGYTF. The V and J genes are TRBV20-1 and TRBJ1-2, with D unresolved. Germline V gene lookup returns CDR1 DFQATT and CDR2 SNEGSKA (reference sequence). The CDR3 has 9 residues. The V gene lost 6 bases and the J gene lost 8 bases, with 7 bases spanning the gap.

This sequence joins TRBV27 and TRBJ2-1; 7 positions match TRBD1. This CDR3 region has 12 residues. Trimming removed 11 bases from V and 5 bases from J; junction bases left unmatched: 6. Germline CDR1 MNHEY, CDR2 SMNVEV (reference sequence). The CDR3 sequence is CADRQGNNEQFF. The CDR3 DNA reads TGTGCCGATCGACAGGGTAACAATGAGCAGTTCTTC.